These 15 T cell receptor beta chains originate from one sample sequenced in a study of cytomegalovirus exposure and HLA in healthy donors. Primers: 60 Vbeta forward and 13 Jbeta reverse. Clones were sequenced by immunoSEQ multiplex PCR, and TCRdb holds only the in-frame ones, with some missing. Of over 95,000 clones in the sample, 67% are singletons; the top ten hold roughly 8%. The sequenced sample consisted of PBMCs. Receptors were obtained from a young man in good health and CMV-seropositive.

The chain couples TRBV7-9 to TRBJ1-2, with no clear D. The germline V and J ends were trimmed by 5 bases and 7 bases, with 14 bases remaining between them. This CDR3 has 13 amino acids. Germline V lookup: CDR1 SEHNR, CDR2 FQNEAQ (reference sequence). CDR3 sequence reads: CASSLGLRAGYTF. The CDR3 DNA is TGTGCCAGCAGCCTCGGGCTGCGGGCTGGCTACACCTTC.

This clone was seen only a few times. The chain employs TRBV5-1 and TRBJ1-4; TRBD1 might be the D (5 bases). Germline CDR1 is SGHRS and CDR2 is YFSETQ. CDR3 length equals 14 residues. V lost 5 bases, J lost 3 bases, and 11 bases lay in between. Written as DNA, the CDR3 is TGCGCCAGCAGGCTAGGGGTTTCTAATGAAAAACTGTTTTTT. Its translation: CASRLGVSNEKLFF.

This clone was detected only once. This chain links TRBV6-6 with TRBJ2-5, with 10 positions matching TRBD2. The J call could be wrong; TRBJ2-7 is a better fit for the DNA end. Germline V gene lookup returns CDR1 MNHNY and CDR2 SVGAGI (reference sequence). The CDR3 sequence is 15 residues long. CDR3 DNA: TGTGCCAGTGTCCCTAGCGGGGGCCCCGGCTACGAGCAGTACTTC. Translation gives CASVPSGGPGYEQYF.

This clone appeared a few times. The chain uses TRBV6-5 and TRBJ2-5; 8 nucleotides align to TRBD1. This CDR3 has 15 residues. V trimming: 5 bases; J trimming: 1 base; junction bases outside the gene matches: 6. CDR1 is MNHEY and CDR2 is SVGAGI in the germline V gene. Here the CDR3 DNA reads TGTGCCAGCAGTCGTTGGGACAGGAGCCAAGAGACCCAGTACTTC. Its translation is CASSRWDRSQETQYF.

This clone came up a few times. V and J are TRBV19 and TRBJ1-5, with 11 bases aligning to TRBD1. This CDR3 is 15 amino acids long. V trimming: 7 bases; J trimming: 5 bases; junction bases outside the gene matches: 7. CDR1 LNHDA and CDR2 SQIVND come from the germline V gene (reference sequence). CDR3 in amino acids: CASNSRTGGYQPQHF. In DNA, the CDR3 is TGTGCCAGTAATTCCAGGACAGGGGGCTATCAGCCCCAGCATTTT.

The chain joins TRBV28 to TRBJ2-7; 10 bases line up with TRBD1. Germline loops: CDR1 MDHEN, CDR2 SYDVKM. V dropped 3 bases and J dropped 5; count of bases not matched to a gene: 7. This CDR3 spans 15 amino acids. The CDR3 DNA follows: TGTGCCAGCAGTTTGACAGGGGGCGGGAACAACGAGCAGTACGTC. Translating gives CASSLTGGGNNEQYV.

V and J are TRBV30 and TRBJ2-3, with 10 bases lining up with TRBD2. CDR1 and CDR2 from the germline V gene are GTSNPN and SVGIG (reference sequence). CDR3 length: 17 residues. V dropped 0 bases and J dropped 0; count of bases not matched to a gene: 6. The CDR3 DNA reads TGTGCCTGGAGTGTACTTCGGACTAGCGGAAGCACAGATACGCAGTATTTT. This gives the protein CAWSVLRTSGSTDTQYF.

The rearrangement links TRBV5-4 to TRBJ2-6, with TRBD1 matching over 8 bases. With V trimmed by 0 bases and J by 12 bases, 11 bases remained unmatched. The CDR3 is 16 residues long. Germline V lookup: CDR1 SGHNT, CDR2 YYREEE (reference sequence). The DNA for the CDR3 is TGTGCCAGCAGCTTGGCCCAGGGGGCGCAAATTGTCGTCCTGACTTTC. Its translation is CASSLAQGAQIVVLTF. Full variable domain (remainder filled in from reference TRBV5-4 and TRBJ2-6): ETGVTQSPTHLIKTRGQQVTLRCSSQSGHNTVSWYQQALGQGPQFIFQYYREEENGRGNFPPRFSGLQFPNYSSELNVNALELDDSALYLCASSLAQGAQIVVLTFGAGSRLTVL.

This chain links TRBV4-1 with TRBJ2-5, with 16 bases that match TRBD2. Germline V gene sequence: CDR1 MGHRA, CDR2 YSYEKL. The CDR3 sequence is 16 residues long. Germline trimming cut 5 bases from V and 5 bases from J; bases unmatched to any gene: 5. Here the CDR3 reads CASSGGLAGGRETQYF. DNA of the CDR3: TGCGCCAGCAGCGGGGGACTAGCGGGGGGGAGGGAGACCCAGTACTTC.

The CDR3 spells CASSQDLGQGRHF. CDR3 DNA: TGTGCCAGCAGCCAAGATCTAGGACAGGGACGACACTTT. This chain joins TRBV4-2 and TRBJ1-6, with 8 bases lining up with TRBD1. V shed 0 bases, J shed 19 bases, and the junction held 8 bases outside the gene matches. The length of the CDR3 is 13 residues. Germline V CDR1 and CDR2: LGHNA, YNFKEQ.

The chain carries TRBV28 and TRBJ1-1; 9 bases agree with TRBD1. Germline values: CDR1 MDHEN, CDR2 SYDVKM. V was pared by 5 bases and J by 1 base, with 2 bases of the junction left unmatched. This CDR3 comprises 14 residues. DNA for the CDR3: TGTGCCAGCAGTCGACAGGGGGGGAACACTGAAGCTTTCTTT. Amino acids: CASSRQGGNTEAFF.

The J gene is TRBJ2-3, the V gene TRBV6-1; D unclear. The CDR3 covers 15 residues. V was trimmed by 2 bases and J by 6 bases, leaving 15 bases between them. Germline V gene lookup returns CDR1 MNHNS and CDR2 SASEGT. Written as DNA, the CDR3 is TGTGCCAGCAGTGAAAGGCCCCAGGTCGTGGATACGCAGTATTTT. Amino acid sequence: CASSERPQVVDTQYF.

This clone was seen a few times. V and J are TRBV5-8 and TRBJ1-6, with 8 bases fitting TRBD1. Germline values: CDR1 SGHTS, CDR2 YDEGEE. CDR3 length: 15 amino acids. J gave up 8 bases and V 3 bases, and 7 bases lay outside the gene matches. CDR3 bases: TGTGCCAGCAGCTACCCGACAGGGGCCTATTCACCCCTCCACTTT. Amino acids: CASSYPTGAYSPLHF.

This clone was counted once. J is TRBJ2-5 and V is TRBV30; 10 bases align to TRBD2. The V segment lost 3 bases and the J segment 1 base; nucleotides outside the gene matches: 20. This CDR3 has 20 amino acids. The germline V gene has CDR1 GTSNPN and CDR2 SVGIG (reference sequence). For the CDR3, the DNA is TGTGCCTGGAGCGCCTCGTGGCTAGCGGGGGACCCTCGTTTCCAAGAGACCCAGTACTTC. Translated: CAWSASWLAGDPRFQETQYF. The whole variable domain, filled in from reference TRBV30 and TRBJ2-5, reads SQTIHQWPATLVQPVGSPLSLECTVEGTSNPNLYWYRQAAGRGLQLLFYSVGIGQISSEVPQNLSASRPQDRQFILSSKKLLLSDSGFYLCAWSASWLAGDPRFQETQYFGPGTRLLVL.

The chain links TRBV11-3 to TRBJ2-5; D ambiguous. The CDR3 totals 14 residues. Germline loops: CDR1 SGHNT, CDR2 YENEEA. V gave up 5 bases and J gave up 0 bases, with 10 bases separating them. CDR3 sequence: CASSPQVYQETQYF. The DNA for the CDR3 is TGTGCCAGCAGCCCACAAGTGTACCAAGAGACCCAGTACTTC.